The 28 T cell receptor beta chains below were found in one sample sequenced in a study of technical replicates of blood from a handful of donors (dated by TCRdb to about 2017). Libraries were built with the immunoSEQ multiplex PCR assay. TCRdb's version of the immuneACCESS table is confined to in-frame rearrangements and falls short of the full clone set. An unresolved V gene accounts for under half of the shortfall where checked; the remainder is of unknown origin. This sample is represented by tens of thousands of clones; around 94% of them were singletons. The biggest ten clones account for 0.35% to 0.45% of the sample. What was sequenced was T cells isolated from PBMCs. These receptors were obtained from a human donor in good health.

CDR3 amino acids: CASSLETGTDTQYF. The CDR3 nucleotides read TGTGCCAGCAGCTTAGAGACTGGCACAGATACGCAGTATTTT. The chain employs TRBV7-8 and TRBJ2-3; D call uncertain. Trimming cost V 1 base and J 1 base, with 6 bases left between them. Germline lookup yields CDR1 SGHVS and CDR2 FQNEAQ. This CDR3 contains 14 residues.

The chain carries TRBV29-1 and TRBJ1-2; 9 bases align to TRBD1. The CDR3 totals 12 residues. Germline trimming cut 6 bases from V and 7 bases from J; bases unmatched to any gene: 6. Germline CDR1 SQVTM, CDR2 ANQGSEA. CDR3 sequence: CSVGQGHVGYTF. The CDR3 DNA is TGCAGCGTGGGACAGGGTCATGTTGGCTACACCTTC. The variable domain in full, with the rest retrieved from reference TRBV29-1 and TRBJ1-2, is SAVISQKPSRDICQRGTSLTIQCQVDSQVTMMFWYRQQPGQSLTLIATANQGSEATYESGFVIDKFPISRPNLTFSTLTVSNMSPEDSSIYLCSVGQGHVGYTFGSGTRLTVV.

V is TRBV11-2 and J is TRBJ2-7; 9 bases agree with TRBD1. With 3 bases clipped from V and 0 bases from J, the junction kept 0 bases outside the gene matches. This CDR3 spans 14 amino acids. The V gene's germline CDR1 is SGHAT and CDR2 FQNNGV. The CDR3 nucleotides are TGTGCCAGCAGCTTGACAGGGGGCTCCTACGAGCAGTACTTC. Its protein product is CASSLTGGSYEQYF.

Only a few counts were recorded for this clone. The chain links TRBV13 to TRBJ1-1, with D unresolved. Trimming took 2 bases from V and 1 from J, leaving 5 bases between them. The CDR3 covers 13 residues. Germline V lookup: CDR1 PRHDT, CDR2 FYEKMQ (reference sequence). DNA of the CDR3: TGTGCCAGCAGCTTAAGCGGGAACACTGAAGCTTTCTTT. Protein sequence: CASSLSGNTEAFF.

The chain recombines TRBV15 with TRBJ1-1; a possible D gene is TRBD1 (6 bases). Trimming shortened V by 0 bases and J by 5 bases, and 19 bases separated the two germline ends. Germline-derived CDR1 and CDR2 are LNHNV and YYDKDF (reference sequence). The CDR3 runs to 17 residues. CDR3 amino acids: CATSRDFSAGAWTEAFF. In nucleotides, the CDR3 is TGTGCCACCAGCAGAGATTTTTCGGCAGGGGCATGGACTGAAGCTTTCTTT.

The rearrangement joins TRBV5-1 to TRBJ2-2; 7 nucleotides match TRBD1. The CDR3 is 15 residues long. Trimming removed 0 bases from V and 6 bases from J; junction bases left unmatched: 5. Looked up from germline, CDR1 is SGHRS and CDR2 is YFSETQ. In DNA, the CDR3 is TGCGCCAGCAGCTTGGCCGGAAGGGGGCCCGGGGAGCTGTTTTTT. This translates into CASSLAGRGPGELFF.

This chain links TRBV4-3 with TRBJ1-1; 7 nucleotides match TRBD1. This CDR3 has 15 amino acids. The V gene's germline CDR1 is LGHNA and CDR2 YSLEER. V was clipped by 4 bases and J by 2 bases; unmatched bases: 7. The CDR3 spells CASSLTGVDNTEAFF. The DNA of the CDR3 is TGCGCCAGCAGCCTCACAGGGGTTGACAACACTGAAGCTTTCTTT.

This chain links TRBV4-1 with TRBJ2-4; no definite D call. This CDR3 contains 16 residues. V gave up 1 base and J gave up 1 base, with 11 bases separating them. Germline V gene sequence: CDR1 MGHRA, CDR2 YSYEKL. Here the CDR3 reads CASSQGFGSAKNIQYF. The DNA for the CDR3 is TGCGCCAGCAGCCAAGGCTTTGGCTCTGCCAAAAACATTCAGTACTTC.

The chain carries TRBV29-1 and TRBJ1-1; 8 bases agree with TRBD1. J gave up 1 base and V 5 bases, and 6 bases lay outside the gene matches. Germline CDR1 SQVTM, CDR2 ANQGSEA. This CDR3 region has 14 residues. The CDR3 DNA follows: TGCAGCGTTCAGGTTGACAGGGGGAACACTGAAGCTTTCTTT. This sequence encodes CSVQVDRGNTEAFF.

The V call is TRBV6-1, the J call TRBJ1-1; D gene uncertain. CDR1 MNHNS and CDR2 SASEGT come from the germline V gene. This CDR3 region has 13 residues. V was shortened by 6 bases and J by 5 bases, with 13 bases between the two germline ends. This CDR3 is CASRPTVYTEAFF. CDR3 nucleotides: TGTGCCAGCAGACCCACAGTATATACTGAAGCTTTCTTT.

This clone appeared a single time. J is TRBJ2-5 and V is TRBV10-3; 12 bases are shared with TRBD2. This CDR3 spans 14 amino acids. V was pared by 6 bases and J by 4 bases, with 3 bases of the junction left unmatched. Germline V gives CDR1 ENHRY, CDR2 SYGVKD. The DNA of the CDR3 is TGTGCCATCAGACAGGGACTAGCGGGAGAGACCCAGTACTTC. It is translated as CAIRQGLAGETQYF.

This sequence joins TRBV5-1 and TRBJ1-2, with TRBD1 identical over 7 bases. This CDR3 spans 15 amino acids. Germline V gives CDR1 SGHRS, CDR2 YFSETQ. V was clipped by 0 bases and J by 1 base; unmatched bases: 3. In nucleotides, the CDR3 is TGCGCCAGCAGCTTGGCCGGACAGGTTAACTATGGCTACACCTTC. It yields the protein CASSLAGQVNYGYTF.

This sequence joins TRBV18 and TRBJ2-2; D is undetermined. Germline CDR1 KGHSH, CDR2 LQKENI. V was clipped by 0 bases and J by 6 bases, with 8 bases between them. The CDR3 covers 14 residues. CDR3 bases: TGTGCCAGCTCACCACCTCGAGTGGCCGGGGAGCTGTTTTTT. Its protein is CASSPPRVAGELFF.

Notes on this clone: This CDR3 is also generated by other DNA sequences in the sample. The rearrangement uses TRBV28 and TRBJ1-1; D gene unclear. The V gene's germline CDR1 is MDHEN and CDR2 SYDVKM. Trimming removed 4 bases from V and 4 bases from J, with 13 bases in between. The CDR3 loop spans 14 amino acids. The CDR3 bases are TGTGCCAGCAGTTCACTCGGGGAGGGCACTGAAGCTTTCTTT. It codes for CASSSLGEGTEAFF.

The chain couples TRBV6-5 to TRBJ2-5, with D maybe TRBD1 (6 bases). The CDR3 has 14 amino acids. V lost 5 bases to trimming and J lost 0 bases, with 10 bases between them. CDR1 is MNHEY and CDR2 is SVGAGI in the germline V gene. CDR3 residues: CASSRGGYQETQYF. The CDR3 DNA reads TGTGCCAGCAGTCGAGGGGGATACCAAGAGACCCAGTACTTC.

V gene TRBV10-3 combines with J gene TRBJ1-1; TRBD1 is a possible D gene (5 bases). V was trimmed by 3 bases and J by 3 bases, leaving 11 bases between them. The CDR3 is 14 amino acids. CDR1 and CDR2 (germline): ENHRY, SYGVKD. The DNA for the CDR3 is TGTGCCATCAGTGATACAGGAACGGACACTGAAGCTTTCTTT. Its protein is CAISDTGTDTEAFF.

V usage is TRBV30 and J usage is TRBJ1-1; a possible D gene is TRBD1 (5 bases). CDR1 and CDR2 (germline): GTSNPN, SVGIG (reference sequence). This CDR3 region has 13 residues. The V end was cut by 5 bases, the J end by 0 bases, with 10 bases between. The CDR3 sequence is CAWADIMNTEAFF. The CDR3 DNA reads TGTGCCTGGGCGGACATCATGAACACTGAAGCTTTCTTT.

The V and J genes are TRBV11-2 and TRBJ2-5, with D possibly TRBD1 on 5 matching bases. This CDR3 is built from 13 residues. The V gene's germline CDR1 is SGHAT and CDR2 FQNNGV. Trimming removed 3 bases from V and 2 bases from J, with 7 bases in between. CDR3 DNA sequence: TGTGCCAGCAGCTTGGGGCGTCAAGAGACCCAGTACTTC. Translating it yields CASSLGRQETQYF.

The V and J genes are TRBV13 and TRBJ2-3, with D possibly TRBD2 on 5 matching bases. CDR1 PRHDT and CDR2 FYEKMQ come from the germline V gene (reference sequence). Between the trimmed V and J ends, which lost 2 bases and 2 bases, there was a span of 8 bases. There are 14 residues in the CDR3. CDR3 protein: CASSLTGNTDTQYF. CDR3 bases: TGTGCCAGCAGCTTAACGGGAAACACAGATACGCAGTATTTT.

This clone was observed a single time. V gene TRBV4-1 combines with J gene TRBJ2-1, with 8 positions matching TRBD1. J was trimmed by 4 bases and V by 5 bases; bases with no gene match: 13. Germline V gene lookup returns CDR1 MGHRA and CDR2 YSYEKL. CDR3 size: 17 residues. The CDR3 region is CASSERQGSLDYNEQFF. The CDR3, as DNA: TGCGCCAGCAGCGAGCGACAGGGGAGCTTGGATTACAATGAGCAGTTCTTC.

The chain recombines TRBV6-1 with TRBJ1-5; D might be TRBD1 (5 bases). V gave up 2 bases and J gave up 3 bases, with 17 bases separating them. The CDR3 has 17 amino acids. The germline CDR1 and CDR2 sequences are MNHNS and SASEGT. CDR3 DNA sequence: TGTGCCAGCAGTGAACTCTCGGTAGACAGATTCAATCAGCCCCAGCATTTT. Its translation is CASSELSVDRFNQPQHF.

The chain links TRBV7-2 to TRBJ1-3; the D is unclear. With 6 bases removed from V and 4 bases from J, the gap between germline ends came to 10 bases. Looked up from germline, CDR1 is SGHTA and CDR2 is FQGNSA. The CDR3 consists of 13 residues. The CDR3 DNA reads as TGTGCCAGCAGTTCGGGTCAAGGAAACACCATATATTTT. Residues: CASSSGQGNTIYF.

The CDR3 region has the DNA TGTGCCAGCGACATTCAGGGCTCGAGTGGCTACACCTTC. This gives the protein CASDIQGSSGYTF. J is TRBJ1-2 and V is TRBV28, with D possibly TRBD1 on 5 matching bases. The V and J ends lost 8 bases and 7 bases respectively, with 17 bases between them. The germline V gene encodes CDR1 MDHEN and CDR2 SYDVKM. This CDR3 contains 13 residues.

The rearrangement joins TRBV28 to TRBJ2-7; no clear D. The CDR3 runs 11 residues. Germline V lookup: CDR1 MDHEN, CDR2 SYDVKM. V lost 4 bases, J lost 4 bases, and 5 bases lay in between. The CDR3 DNA is TGTGCCAGCAGTTCCCAATACGAGCAGTACTTC. It translates to CASSSQYEQYF.

The chain links TRBV5-4 to TRBJ2-1, with D tentatively TRBD2 (6 bases). The germline CDR1 and CDR2 sequences are SGHNT and YYREEE (reference sequence). The CDR3 contains 13 residues. V dropped 7 bases and J dropped 8 bases, with 16 bases sitting between them. CDR3 loop: CASGEGRQYEQFF. The CDR3 bases are TGTGCCAGCGGGGAAGGGAGGCAATATGAGCAGTTCTTC.

The V gene is TRBV9, the J gene TRBJ1-1; unclear D gene. CDR1 and CDR2 (germline): SGDLS, YYNGEE. The CDR3 consists of 15 residues. V lost 7 bases to trimming and J lost 6 bases, with 22 bases between them. The CDR3 loop is CASARNGRAVSEAFF. The CDR3 DNA follows: TGTGCCAGCGCACGTAACGGGAGGGCTGTATCTGAAGCTTTCTTT.

This chain joins TRBV5-6 and TRBJ2-3; D possibly corresponds to TRBD2 (5 bases). With 1 base removed from V and 10 bases from J, the gap between germline ends came to 16 bases. There are 14 residues in the CDR3. CDR1 and CDR2 (germline): SGHDT, YYEEEE. In DNA, the CDR3 is TGTGCCAGCAGCTTGAGGACTGTAAGGAGATCGCAGTATTTT. This translates into CASSLRTVRRSQYF.

In DNA form, the CDR3 reads TGTGCCAGCAGTGATCCCCGGGACAGGGGGCACACTGAAGCTTTCTTT. It specifies CASSDPRDRGHTEAFF. The chain joins TRBV25-1 to TRBJ1-1; 12 bases match TRBD1. This CDR3 region has 16 residues. The germline gives CDR1 MGHDK, CDR2 SYGVNS. V dropped 3 bases and J dropped 3; count of bases not matched to a gene: 5.